The 26 T cell receptor beta chains in this list originate from one sample, sequenced in a study of vaccination effects on CD4 cells after COVID-19. These receptors lack a known antigen. Antigen-specific CD4+ T cells were expanded (with viral peptide pools) by the ViraFEST assay ahead of sequencing. Following an approximately ten-day culture, CD4+ T cells were purified. Absence of prior SARS-CoV-2 infection characterized the vaccine recipients, who showed negative nucleocapsid antibodies. TCRdb's copy holds only in-frame clones and misses some; the assay was immunoSEQ multiplex PCR. The sample lists approximately 23,000 clones; 55% to 75% were seen once. The specimen was CD4+ T cells from PBMCs cultured with HCoV-OC43 spike peptides, collected before COVID-19 vaccination. The sample's subset: HCoV-OC43 spike overlapping peptide pool stimulation. These receptors were obtained from a human donor who received a COVID-19 vaccine.

V is TRBV14 and J is TRBJ2-5; TRBD2 agrees at 7 bases. Germline lookup yields CDR1 SGHDN and CDR2 FVKESK. The CDR3 runs to 14 residues. The V and J ends lost 4 bases and 5 bases, in that order; junction bases with no gene match: 7. The CDR3 nucleotides are TGTGCCAGCAGCCTAGGGGCGCGGGGGGAGACCCAGTACTTC. Encoded protein: CASSLGARGETQYF.

The chain joins TRBV19 to TRBJ1-1; 7 bases fit TRBD1. V dropped 6 bases and J dropped 0; count of bases not matched to a gene: 10. The CDR3 totals 16 residues. Germline V gene sequence: CDR1 LNHDA, CDR2 SQIVND (reference sequence). The CDR3 loop is CASSPTGTVMNTEAFF. In DNA, the CDR3 is TGTGCCAGTAGCCCGACCGGGACAGTAATGAACACTGAAGCTTTCTTT. The full variable domain, rest sourced from reference TRBV19 and TRBJ1-1, is DGGITQSPKYLFRKEGQNVTLSCEQNLNHDAMYWYRQDPGQGLRLIYYSQIVNDFQKGDIAEGYSVSREKKESFPLTVTSAQKNPTAFYLCASSPTGTVMNTEAFFGQGTRLTVV.

This clone has only a few counts. This chain uses TRBV27 with TRBJ1-2; 10 bases match TRBD1. CDR3 size: 13 residues. Germline V gene sequence: CDR1 MNHEY, CDR2 SMNVEV (reference sequence). The J segment lost 8 bases and the V segment lost 8 bases, leaving 8 bases of the junction unmatched. CDR3 nucleotides: TGTGCCAGCTCTAGTGGACAGGGGGAAGGCTACACCTTC. Amino acids: CASSSGQGEGYTF.

V usage is TRBV19 and J usage is TRBJ2-7; D gene uncertain. Germline CDR1 reads LNHDA; CDR2 reads SQIVND (reference sequence). The V end lost 3 bases, the J end lost 0 bases, and 9 bases lay between the germline ends. The CDR3 has 14 amino acids. CDR3 DNA: TGTGCCAGTAGTATTATGGCAAGCTCCTACGAGCAGTACTTC. Translating it yields CASSIMASSYEQYF. Using reference TRBV19 and TRBJ2-7 for the parts outside the CDR3, the full variable domain is DGGITQSPKYLFRKEGQNVTLSCEQNLNHDAMYWYRQDPGQGLRLIYYSQIVNDFQKGDIAEGYSVSREKKESFPLTVTSAQKNPTAFYLCASSIMASSYEQYFGPGTRLTVT.

The chain couples TRBV4-1 to TRBJ1-1; D might be TRBD1 (5 bases). Trimming shortened V by 2 bases and J by 1 base, and 11 bases separated the two germline ends. This CDR3 is built from 15 residues. Germline values: CDR1 MGHRA, CDR2 YSYEKL. This chain's CDR3 is CASSQRGSTNTEAFF. CDR3 DNA sequence: TGCGCCAGCAGCCAAAGGGGAAGTACGAACACTGAAGCTTTCTTT.

This sequence joins TRBV6-1 and TRBJ1-5, with 7 bases aligning to TRBD1. Germline V CDR1 and CDR2: MNHNS, SASEGT. The CDR3 runs 14 residues. The V and J ends lost 3 bases and 4 bases, in that order; junction bases with no gene match: 3. CDR3 residues: CASSDGTENQPQHF. CDR3 in DNA: TGTGCCAGCAGTGATGGGACAGAAAATCAGCCCCAGCATTTT.

The V call is TRBV27, the J call TRBJ2-2; TRBD1 or TRBD2 may be the D gene (7 bases each). From germline, CDR1 is MNHEY and CDR2 SMNVEV (reference sequence). V was pared by 4 bases and J by 5 bases, with 14 bases between. The CDR3 spans 15 residues. CDR3 amino acids: CASSWEGAVTGELFF. CDR3 bases: TGTGCCAGCAGTTGGGAGGGGGCGGTTACCGGGGAGCTGTTTTTT.

The chain recombines TRBV21-1 with TRBJ2-5; TRBD2 was called by the table and not checked on the DNA. TRBV21-1 represents a pseudogene. This CDR3 is 16 amino acids long. Here the CDR3 reads CASKTSGIGLGETQYF. Here the CDR3 DNA reads TGTGCCAGCAAGACTAGCGGGATAGGTCTTGGAGAGACCCAGTACTTC.

This chain uses TRBV18 with TRBJ2-7, with unresolved D. There are 15 residues in the CDR3. V was pared by 0 bases and J by 6 bases, with 15 bases between. From germline, CDR1 is KGHSH and CDR2 LQKENI. CDR3 coding DNA: TGTGCCAGCTCACCACCGATGACCCCCGACGGCGAGCAGTACTTC. Protein sequence: CASSPPMTPDGEQYF.

The J gene is TRBJ1-1, the V gene TRBV30, with a tentative D call TRBD1 (6 bases). In germline, CDR1 is GTSNPN, CDR2 SVGIG (reference sequence). Between the trimmed V and J ends, which lost 3 bases and 1 base, there was a span of 9 bases. CDR3 length: 13 residues. This CDR3 reads CAWRTGGNTEAFF. Written as DNA, the CDR3 is TGTGCCTGGAGGACAGGCGGGAACACTGAAGCTTTCTTT.

Here the CDR3 DNA reads TGCAGTGCTAGTACCGGGGGGCAGGGTTATGGCTACACCTTC. It encodes CSASTGGQGYGYTF. The J gene is TRBJ1-2, the V gene TRBV20-1; D may be TRBD1 (6 bases). The length of the CDR3 is 14 residues. The germline CDR1 and CDR2 sequences are DFQATT and SNEGSKA (reference sequence). V lost 3 bases, J lost 5 bases, and 16 bases lay in between.

The chain links TRBV3-1 (or the pseudogene TRBV3-2) to TRBJ2-1, with 9 bases aligning to TRBD2. From germline, CDR1 is LGHDT and CDR2 YNNKEL (reference sequence). This CDR3 has 15 residues. Trimming at V came to 6 bases and at J to 5 bases, leaving 8 bases not matched to a gene. The CDR3 DNA reads as TGTGCCAGCAGATTGAGCGGGGGGACACACAATGAGCAGTTCTTC. Residues: CASRLSGGTHNEQFF.

This clone was counted between two and nine times. The chain combines TRBV12-3 or TRBV12-4 with TRBJ2-7; unclear D gene. V gave up 5 bases and J gave up 3 bases, with 8 bases separating them. The CDR3 is 12 residues long. The CDR3: CASSLQNYEQYF. As DNA, the CDR3 is TGTGCCAGCAGTCTACAGAACTACGAGCAGTACTTC.

This chain joins TRBV5-1 and TRBJ2-3; the match to TRBD1 covers 12 bases. This CDR3 has 15 residues. Germline values: CDR1 SGHRS, CDR2 YFSETQ. The V segment lost 4 bases and the J segment 5 bases; nucleotides outside the gene matches: 5. CDR3 coding DNA: TGCGCCAGCAGCGGGGGACAGGGGGCCGTAGATACGCAGTATTTT. Its translation is CASSGGQGAVDTQYF.

CDR3 DNA sequence: TGTGCCAGTAGTATGCGGACTAGCGGGGTCGTGAAGACCCAGTACTTC. Protein sequence: CASSMRTSGVVKTQYF. The J gene is TRBJ2-5, the V gene TRBV19; 12 nucleotides match TRBD2. V trimming: 3 bases; J trimming: 6 bases; junction bases outside the gene matches: 8. The CDR3 contains 16 residues. Per the germline V gene, CDR1 is LNHDA and CDR2 is SQIVND (reference sequence).

The chain links TRBV6-4 to TRBJ1-1; a possible D gene is TRBD1 (5 bases). Between the trimmed V and J ends, which lost 6 bases and 1 base, there was a span of 12 bases. CDR1 is MRHNA and CDR2 is SNTAGT in the germline V gene. This CDR3 is 14 amino acids long. The CDR3 DNA reads TGTGCCAGCAGACCGGGACCCGCGAACACTGAAGCTTTCTTT. Translated, it gives CASRPGPANTEAFF.

The V gene is TRBV6-5, the J gene TRBJ2-3, with 10 positions matching TRBD2. This CDR3 comprises 13 residues. The germline CDR1 and CDR2 sequences are MNHEY and SVGAGI. CDR3 amino acids: CATEREGADTQYF. The CDR3 DNA reads as TGTGCTACCGAGCGGGAGGGGGCAGATACGCAGTATTTT.

This clone came up a few times. V is TRBV6-6 and J is TRBJ2-1, with TRBD1 matching over 9 bases. Trimming removed 5 bases from V and 6 bases from J; junction bases left unmatched: 14. Per germline, CDR1 MNHNY and CDR2 SVGAGI (reference sequence). The CDR3 covers 17 residues. The CDR3 protein is CASSRGDRVRLLNEQFF. The CDR3, as DNA: TGTGCCAGCAGTCGGGGGGACAGGGTGAGGTTACTCAATGAGCAGTTCTTC.

The chain is built from TRBV18 and TRBJ2-5, with 8 bases lining up with TRBD2. The CDR3 sequence is 13 residues long. The V segment lost 3 bases and the J segment 5 bases; nucleotides outside the gene matches: 2. Germline CDR1 KGHSH, CDR2 LQKENI. The DNA for the CDR3 is TGTGCCAGCTCACCCTCTAGCGGGGAGACCCAGTACTTC. Residues: CASSPSSGETQYF.

CDR3: CASSRDRGSGNTIYF. The CDR3 nucleotides read TGTGCCAGCAGCCGAGACCGGGGCTCTGGAAACACCATATATTTT. The rearrangement links TRBV6-5 to TRBJ1-3; the D is unclear. The ends were cut back, 6 bases at V and 0 bases at J, with 12 bases in the middle. The CDR3 covers 15 residues. Germline assignment: CDR1 MNHEY and CDR2 SVGAGI.

The rearrangement uses TRBV5-6 and TRBJ1-1; no reliable D call. Germline-derived CDR1 and CDR2 are SGHDT and YYEEEE. The CDR3 runs to 11 residues. The V end lost 4 bases, the J end lost 2 bases, and 3 bases lay between the germline ends. CDR3 DNA: TGTGCCAGCAGCACCAACACTGAAGCTTTCTTT. Its translation: CASSTNTEAFF.

The chain employs TRBV5-6 and TRBJ2-7, with 7 bases that match TRBD1. V shed 0 bases and J 7 bases; nucleotides not matched to a gene: 4. The CDR3 has 13 residues. CDR1 is SGHDT, CDR2 YYEEEE, per germline. The CDR3 loop reads CASSLAPDREQYF. The DNA for the CDR3 is TGTGCCAGCAGCTTGGCTCCGGACAGGGAGCAGTACTTC.

The V call is TRBV6-1, the J call TRBJ1-6, with D unclear. CDR1 is MNHNS, CDR2 SASEGT, per germline. This CDR3 has 15 residues. Trimming took off 1 base at V and 7 bases at J, with 11 bases between the two ends. DNA for the CDR3: TGTGCCAGCAGTGAAGGTCCCAGGAAGAATTCACCCCTCCACTTT. This sequence encodes CASSEGPRKNSPLHF.

The chain is built from TRBV5-1 and TRBJ2-2, with a weak D call TRBD1 (5 bases). Germline loops: CDR1 SGHRS, CDR2 YFSETQ. The V and J ends lost 4 bases and 2 bases respectively, with 12 bases between them. The CDR3 spans 15 residues. CDR3 amino acids: CASSPRQINTGELFF. The DNA for the CDR3 is TGCGCCAGCAGCCCAAGACAGATAAACACCGGGGAGCTGTTTTTT.

The rearrangement uses TRBV11-3 and TRBJ2-7; the D gene is possibly TRBD1 (6 bases). The CDR3 is 12 amino acids. Germline V gives CDR1 SGHNT, CDR2 YENEEA. V lost 5 bases and J lost 5, with 10 bases in between. CDR3 DNA sequence: TGTGCCAGCAGCCTCCGGGACAACGAGCAGTACTTC. This translates into CASSLRDNEQYF.

V and J are TRBV10-1 and TRBJ1-1; the D is unclear. Trimming pared 4 bases from V and 3 bases from J, leaving 15 bases between. The CDR3 spans 15 residues. CDR1 is WNHNN, CDR2 SYGVQD, per germline (reference sequence). CDR3 protein: CASSAAEGWDTEAFF. Written as DNA, the CDR3 is TGCGCCAGCAGTGCCGCGGAGGGCTGGGACACTGAAGCTTTCTTT.